This TCR beta chain stems from a study of cytomegalovirus exposure and HLA in healthy donors. Broader study findings: Among the CMV-associated chains, a few were confirmed in vitro as specific for CMV antigens.

Germline V gene data show CDR1 as MNHNY and CDR2 as SVGAGI (reference sequence). The CDR3 contains 13 residues. Trimming took 8 bases from V and 2 from J, leaving 13 bases between them. It was with 60 Vbeta and 13 Jbeta primers that the PCR ran. Method: immunoSEQ multiplex PCR; TCRdb's copy keeps in-frame clones and lacks some. The table lists about 94,000 clones, less than 8% of them singletons, with roughly 2% in the top ten. Points on this clone: Its target is unknown.

Specimen: PBMCs. The V and J genes are TRBV6-6 and TRBJ2-7; possible D gene TRBD2, 6 bases. This receptor was obtained from a man aged 45-65 years in good health and CMV-seronegative. Here the CDR3 reads CASALALAYEQYF. CDR3 DNA: TGTGCCAGCGCACTAGCTCTCGCCTACGAGCAGTACTTC.